One and the same sample provided the 28 T cell receptor beta chains below, sequenced in a study of memory CD4+ T cells and cytomegalovirus serostatus. The sort gate was single viable CD3+CD4+CD8-CD45RO+ cells for memory CD4+ T cells. Measured with immunoSEQ multiplex PCR; TCRdb has only the in-frame clones, and not every one. Here the sample spans about 75,000 clones, roughly three quarters being singletons. The sample consisted of memory CD4+ T cells from blood. The receptors here all came from an adult in good health and CMV-seropositive.

This rearrangement joins TRBV5-3 to TRBJ2-7; D remains ambiguous. TRBV5-3 belongs to the ORF category, with a function that is uncertain. CDR3 size: 12 residues. The germline V and J ends were trimmed by 1 base and 5 bases, with 7 bases remaining between them. CDR3 bases: TGTGCCAGAAGCTTGTTCACCCACGAGCAGTACTTC. It encodes CARSLFTHEQYF.

The J gene is TRBJ1-6, the V gene TRBV4-1, with a tentative D call TRBD1 (6 bases). The germline V gene encodes CDR1 MGHRA and CDR2 YSYEKL. V lost 4 bases and J 6 bases, leaving 13 bases between the germline ends. This CDR3 spans 15 amino acids. Here the CDR3 DNA reads TGCGCCAGCAGCCGACAGGTGATGAGTAATTCACCCCTCCACTTT. Translated, it gives CASSRQVMSNSPLHF.

J is TRBJ2-7 and V is TRBV7-2; 7 bases fit TRBD1. The V segment lost 4 bases and the J segment 4 bases; nucleotides outside the gene matches: 7. The CDR3 has 14 residues. CDR1 and CDR2 (germline): SGHTA, FQGNSA. CDR3 nucleotides: TGTGCCAGCAGCTCCGGACAGGTTTGGTACGAGCAGTACGTC. This gives the protein CASSSGQVWYEQYV.

This clone occurred a few times. This rearrangement joins TRBV30 to TRBJ1-1; 7 bases are shared with TRBD1. Germline values: CDR1 GTSNPN, CDR2 SVGIG (reference sequence). Trimming took 2 bases from V and 0 from J; bases not matched to a gene: 3. This CDR3 region has 14 residues. The chain's CDR3 is CAWSRDSMNTEAFF. The CDR3, as DNA: TGTGCCTGGAGTAGGGACAGCATGAACACTGAAGCTTTCTTT.

The chain carries TRBV6-5 and TRBJ1-3; TRBD1 is a possible D gene (5 bases). Per germline, CDR1 MNHEY and CDR2 SVGAGI. Trimming left V 5 bases short and J 3 bases short, with 14 bases between. The CDR3 runs 15 residues. In DNA form, the CDR3 reads TGTGCCAGCAGTCAGCAGCGGGGCGGTGGAAACACCATATATTTT. Encoded protein: CASSQQRGGGNTIYF.

CDR3 region: CASRGQVSNQPQHF. CDR3 sequence (DNA): TGTGCCAGCAGGGGACAGGTTAGCAATCAGCCCCAGCATTTT. The chain carries TRBV2 and TRBJ1-5, with 8 bases lining up with TRBD1. Germline trimming cut 6 bases from V and 0 bases from J; bases unmatched to any gene: 1. This CDR3 spans 14 amino acids. Germline V gene sequence: CDR1 SNHLY, CDR2 FYNNEI.

The chain uses TRBV12-5 and TRBJ1-2; TRBD1 matches 10 bases. V lost 6 bases and J lost 6; bases outside the gene matches: 10. Germline V gene lookup returns CDR1 LGHNT and CDR2 FRNRAP. The CDR3 runs 15 residues. The DNA of the CDR3 is TGTGCTAGTGGCCGGGCCGGGACAGGGGTAGATGGCTACACCTTC. Amino acids: CASGRAGTGVDGYTF.

V gene TRBV18 combines with J gene TRBJ1-1; no definite D call. Per germline, CDR1 KGHSH and CDR2 LQKENI. V was shortened by 6 bases and J by 0 bases, with 26 bases between the two germline ends. This CDR3 has 19 amino acids. CDR3 nucleotide sequence: TGTGCCAGCTCTCCCCGGGTCTCGACGGGGATCTACATGAACACTGAAGCTTTCTTT. This gives the protein CASSPRVSTGIYMNTEAFF.

The CDR3 loop reads CASSPGQGAGELFF. The CDR3 DNA reads as TGTGCCAGCTCACCGGGACAGGGGGCCGGGGAGCTGTTTTTT. V and J are TRBV18 and TRBJ2-2; 11 bases map to TRBD1. The CDR3 loop spans 14 amino acids. The germline V gene has CDR1 KGHSH and CDR2 LQKENI. Trimming cost V 3 bases and J 6 bases; bases outside gene matches: 0.

The chain couples TRBV7-6 to TRBJ1-6; possibly TRBD1 for D (5 bases). V dropped 5 bases and J dropped 6 bases, with 11 bases sitting between them. Germline V gene data show CDR1 as SGHVS and CDR2 as FNYEAQ. This CDR3 spans 14 amino acids. The CDR3 DNA reads TGTGCCAGCAGCCTGGGGCGGCTTAATTCACCCCTCCACTTT. Its translation: CASSLGRLNSPLHF.

The chain joins TRBV19 to TRBJ1-2; D is ambiguous. The V and J ends lost 1 base and 4 bases respectively, with 7 bases between them. The CDR3 contains 13 residues. Germline CDR1 LNHDA, CDR2 SQIVND (reference sequence). The CDR3 DNA reads TGTGCCAGTAGTATAGGATTGGTCTATGGCTACACCTTC. As protein: CASSIGLVYGYTF.

This clone is a singleton in its sample. The chain couples TRBV2 to TRBJ1-4; TRBD1 might be the D (6 bases). The CDR3 contains 14 residues. The V and J ends lost 8 bases and 4 bases respectively, with 14 bases between them. The germline CDR1 and CDR2 sequences are SNHLY and FYNNEI. The chain's CDR3 is CASGKGQINEKLFF. As DNA, the CDR3 is TGTGCCAGCGGGAAAGGACAGATTAATGAAAAACTGTTTTTT.

CDR3: CAISESIGLGGNTIYF. The CDR3 DNA sequence: TGTGCCATCAGTGAGTCGATTGGGCTGGGAGGAAACACCATATATTTT. The chain carries TRBV10-3 and TRBJ1-3, with D hard to call. The CDR3 is 16 amino acids. Germline CDR1 ENHRY, CDR2 SYGVKD. The germline V and J ends were trimmed by 0 bases and 4 bases, with 13 bases remaining between them.

The rearrangement joins TRBV5-8 to TRBJ1-1, with D unclear. Trimming pared 0 bases from V and 0 bases from J, leaving 6 bases between. The germline CDR1 and CDR2 sequences are SGHTS and YDEGEE. The CDR3 has 14 amino acids. CDR3 nucleotide sequence: TGTGCCAGCAGCTTGGAACAGATGAACACTGAAGCTTTCTTT. Translated, it gives CASSLEQMNTEAFF.

V usage is TRBV6-1 and J usage is TRBJ2-7, with TRBD1 matching over 9 bases. CDR3 size: 12 residues. The J segment lost 3 bases and the V segment lost 8 bases, leaving 2 bases of the junction unmatched. From germline, CDR1 is MNHNS and CDR2 SASEGT. The CDR3 reads CASLGQGYEQYF. CDR3 coding DNA: TGTGCCAGCCTGGGACAGGGCTACGAGCAGTACTTC.

The J gene is TRBJ1-2, the V gene TRBV10-3; a possible D gene is TRBD1 (5 bases). Germline lookup yields CDR1 ENHRY and CDR2 SYGVKD. Trimming pared 6 bases from V and 4 bases from J, leaving 12 bases between. The CDR3 covers 13 residues. The CDR3 loop is CAIRLDRAYGYTF. In DNA, the CDR3 is TGTGCCATCAGGCTCGACAGAGCCTATGGCTACACCTTC.

The rearrangement uses TRBV5-1 and TRBJ2-1, with 14 bases identical to TRBD2. The CDR3 is 17 residues long. The V gene's germline CDR1 is SGHRS and CDR2 YFSETQ. The ends lost 3 bases at V and 10 bases at J; junction bases unmatched: 12. CDR3 sequence reads: CASSSTAGTSGSGEQFF. In DNA form, the CDR3 reads TGCGCCAGCAGCTCAACCGCCGGGACTAGCGGGAGCGGCGAGCAGTTCTTC.

V usage is TRBV2 and J usage is TRBJ2-1; D is possibly TRBD2 (5 bases). Germline values: CDR1 SNHLY, CDR2 FYNNEI. The CDR3 is made up of 15 amino acids. Trimming pared 8 bases from V and 7 bases from J, leaving 21 bases between. DNA of the CDR3: TGTGCCAGCTTGGGGAGAAGTCAAAAACGGAATGAGCAGTTCTTC. Translating it yields CASLGRSQKRNEQFF.

V gene TRBV30 combines with J gene TRBJ2-7; D tentatively fits TRBD1 or TRBD2 (6 bases each). CDR1 is GTSNPN, CDR2 SVGIG, per germline (reference sequence). Trimming pared 3 bases from V and 4 bases from J, leaving 13 bases between. The CDR3 is 13 amino acids. CDR3 bases: TGTGCCTGGAGCCCTAAGGGGGGATACGAGCAGTACTTC. Translated: CAWSPKGGYEQYF.

V is TRBV2 and J is TRBJ1-3, with no clear D. This CDR3 contains 15 residues. V gave up 10 bases and J gave up 7 bases, with 23 bases separating them. Germline V gene sequence: CDR1 SNHLY, CDR2 FYNNEI. The CDR3 DNA sequence: TGTGCCACCTCTCCAAGTTCGGGGTTTGGGAACACCATATATTTT. It translates to CATSPSSGFGNTIYF. Full variable domain (missing parts from reference TRBV2 and TRBJ1-3): EPEVTQTPSHQVTQMGQEVILRCVPISNHLYFYWYRQILGQKVEFLVSFYNNEISEKSEIFDDQFSVERPDGSNFTLKIRSTKLEDSAMYFCATSPSSGFGNTIYFGEGSWLTVV.

This clone was counted a few times. V usage is TRBV9 and J usage is TRBJ1-1, with D perhaps matching TRBD1 (5 bases). CDR1 is SGDLS and CDR2 is YYNGEE in the germline V gene. Trimming took off 3 bases at V and 9 bases at J, with 12 bases between the two ends. The CDR3 loop spans 12 amino acids. The CDR3 region has the DNA TGTGCCAGCAGCGCTTCAGGGAGTAAAGCTTTCTTT. Protein product: CASSASGSKAFF.

The rearrangement links TRBV9 to TRBJ2-3, with D possibly being TRBD1 (5 bases). Germline values: CDR1 SGDLS, CDR2 YYNGEE. V dropped 1 base and J dropped 2 bases, with 20 bases sitting between them. The CDR3 has 18 amino acids. This CDR3 is CASSVFPHNRGDTDTQYF. The CDR3 nucleotides read TGTGCCAGCAGCGTATTCCCCCATAATAGGGGCGACACAGATACGCAGTATTTT.

The CDR3 loop is CASSGTENQPQHF. DNA of the CDR3: TGTGCCAGCAGCGGGACAGAAAATCAGCCCCAGCATTTT. The V call is TRBV7-9, the J call TRBJ1-5, with TRBD1 matching 7 bases. The CDR3 covers 13 residues. After removal of 5 bases from V and 4 bases from J, the junction contained 2 bases not matched to a gene. Germline V CDR1 and CDR2: SEHNR, FQNEAQ (reference sequence).

The chain employs TRBV5-6 and TRBJ1-4, with D perhaps TRBD1 (5 bases). The germline gives CDR1 SGHDT, CDR2 YYEEEE. The CDR3 covers 15 residues. The V and J ends lost 3 bases and 6 bases respectively, with 15 bases between them. This chain's CDR3 is CASSWTGPGDEKLFF. The CDR3 region has the DNA TGTGCCAGCAGCTGGACCGGGCCGGGGGATGAAAAACTGTTTTTT.

The rearrangement joins TRBV6-6 to TRBJ2-3; D call uncertain. From germline, CDR1 is MNHNY and CDR2 SVGAGI (reference sequence). The CDR3 runs to 11 residues. Trimming left V 6 bases short and J 2 bases short, with 3 bases between. The CDR3 DNA reads as TGTGCCAGCAGGCTCACAGATACGCAGTATTTT. Encoded protein: CASRLTDTQYF.

This clone was observed many times. The chain combines TRBV4-1 with TRBJ1-5, with D hard to call. V was shortened by 0 bases and J by 0 bases, with 9 bases between the two germline ends. The germline gives CDR1 MGHRA, CDR2 YSYEKL. The CDR3 loop spans 16 amino acids. CDR3 protein: CASSQDGHISNQPQHF. The CDR3 DNA reads as TGCGCCAGCAGCCAAGACGGGCACATTAGCAATCAGCCCCAGCATTTT.

The chain uses TRBV15 and TRBJ1-1; a weak D match, TRBD1 (5 bases). The CDR3 loop spans 12 amino acids. V was clipped by 3 bases and J by 10 bases, with 12 bases between them. Germline V CDR1 and CDR2: LNHNV, YYDKDF (reference sequence). This CDR3 is CATSRDKLTAFF. Here the CDR3 DNA reads TGTGCCACCAGCAGGGACAAGCTTACAGCTTTCTTT.

The chain joins TRBV5-4 to TRBJ2-5; the match to TRBD2 covers 10 bases. J was trimmed by 4 bases and V by 3 bases; bases with no gene match: 12. CDR3 length equals 17 residues. Germline V gene lookup returns CDR1 SGHNT and CDR2 YYREEE (reference sequence). The CDR3 DNA reads TGTGCCAGCAGCTCGATAAGCGGGAGGGCCCTTCGAGAGACCCAGTACTTC. Protein sequence: CASSSISGRALRETQYF.